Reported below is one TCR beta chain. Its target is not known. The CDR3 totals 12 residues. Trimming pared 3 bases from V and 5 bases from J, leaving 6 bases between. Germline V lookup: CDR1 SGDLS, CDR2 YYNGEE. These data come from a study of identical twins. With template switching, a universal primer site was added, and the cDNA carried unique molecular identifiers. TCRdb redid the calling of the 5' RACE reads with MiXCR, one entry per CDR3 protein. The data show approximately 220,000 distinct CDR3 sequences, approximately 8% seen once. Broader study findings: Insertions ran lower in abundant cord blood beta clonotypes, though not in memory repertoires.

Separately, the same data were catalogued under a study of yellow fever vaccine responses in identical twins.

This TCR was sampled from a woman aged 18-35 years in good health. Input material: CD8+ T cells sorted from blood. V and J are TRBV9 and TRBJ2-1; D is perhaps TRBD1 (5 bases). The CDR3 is CASSATDNEQFF. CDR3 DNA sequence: TGTGCCAGCAGCGCGACAGACAATGAGCAGTTCTTC.